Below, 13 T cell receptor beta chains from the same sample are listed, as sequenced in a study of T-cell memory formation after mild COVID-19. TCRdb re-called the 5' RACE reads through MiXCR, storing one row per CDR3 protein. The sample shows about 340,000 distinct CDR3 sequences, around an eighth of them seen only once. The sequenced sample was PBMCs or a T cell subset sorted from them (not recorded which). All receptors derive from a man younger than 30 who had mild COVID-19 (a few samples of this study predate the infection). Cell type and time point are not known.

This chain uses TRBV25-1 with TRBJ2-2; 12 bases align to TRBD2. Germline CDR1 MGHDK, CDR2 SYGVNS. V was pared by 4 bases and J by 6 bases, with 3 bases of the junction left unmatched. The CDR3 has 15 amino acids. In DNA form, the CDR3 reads TGTGCCAGCAGTGCTCTAGCGGGGGGGCCCGGGGAGCTGTTTTTT. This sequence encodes CASSALAGGPGELFF.

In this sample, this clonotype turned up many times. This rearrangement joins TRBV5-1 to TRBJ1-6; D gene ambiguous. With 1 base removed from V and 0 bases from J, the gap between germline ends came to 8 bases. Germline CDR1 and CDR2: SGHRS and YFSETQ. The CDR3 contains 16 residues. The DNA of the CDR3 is TGCGCCAGCAGCTTGTTTCGGAGCTCCTATAATTCACCCCTCCACTTT. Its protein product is CASSLFRSSYNSPLHF.

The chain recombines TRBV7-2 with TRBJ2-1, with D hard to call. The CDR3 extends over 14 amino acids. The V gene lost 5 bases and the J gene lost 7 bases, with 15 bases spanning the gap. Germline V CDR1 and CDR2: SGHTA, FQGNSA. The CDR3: CASSDEPGRNEQFF. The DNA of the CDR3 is TGTGCCAGCAGCGACGAACCGGGTAGAAATGAGCAGTTCTTC.

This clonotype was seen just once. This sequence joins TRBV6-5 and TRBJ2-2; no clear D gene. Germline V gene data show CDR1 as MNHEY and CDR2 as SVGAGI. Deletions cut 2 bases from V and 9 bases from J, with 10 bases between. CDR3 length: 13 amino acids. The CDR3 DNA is TGTGCCAGCAGTTACGGTGTGTTGAGGGAGCTGTTTTTT. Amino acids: CASSYGVLRELFF.

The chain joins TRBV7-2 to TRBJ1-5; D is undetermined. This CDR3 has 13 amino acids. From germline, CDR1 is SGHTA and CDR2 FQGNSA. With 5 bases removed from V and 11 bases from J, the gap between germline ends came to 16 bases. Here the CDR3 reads CASSLKEKTSQHF. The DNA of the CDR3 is TGTGCCAGCAGCCTAAAAGAAAAGACATCCCAGCATTTT.

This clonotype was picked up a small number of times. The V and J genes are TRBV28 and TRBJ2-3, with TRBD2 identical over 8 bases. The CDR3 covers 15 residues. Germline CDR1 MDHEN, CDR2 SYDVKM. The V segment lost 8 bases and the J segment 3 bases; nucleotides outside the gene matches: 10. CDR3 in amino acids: CASDNGGAGTDTQYF. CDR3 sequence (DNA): TGTGCCAGCGATAACGGGGGGGCCGGAACAGATACGCAGTATTTT. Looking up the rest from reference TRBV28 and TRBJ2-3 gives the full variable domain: DVKVTQSSRYLVKRTGEKVFLECVQDMDHENMFWYRQDPGLGLRLIYFSYDVKMKEKGDIPEGYSVSREKKERFSLILESASTNQTSMYLCASDNGGAGTDTQYFGPGTRLTVL.

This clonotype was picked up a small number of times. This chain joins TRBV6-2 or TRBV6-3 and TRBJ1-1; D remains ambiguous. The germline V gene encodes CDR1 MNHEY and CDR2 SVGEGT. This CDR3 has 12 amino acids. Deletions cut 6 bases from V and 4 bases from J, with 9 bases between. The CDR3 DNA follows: TGTGCCAGCAGCCCAAGGAGCACTGAAGCTTTCTTT. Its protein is CASSPRSTEAFF.

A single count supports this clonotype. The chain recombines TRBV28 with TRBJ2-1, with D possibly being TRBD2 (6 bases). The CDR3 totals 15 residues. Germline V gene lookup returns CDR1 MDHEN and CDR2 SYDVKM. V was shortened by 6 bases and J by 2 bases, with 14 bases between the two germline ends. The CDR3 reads CASRERDSTYNEQFF. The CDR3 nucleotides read TGTGCCAGCAGGGAAAGGGACTCGACCTACAATGAGCAGTTCTTC.

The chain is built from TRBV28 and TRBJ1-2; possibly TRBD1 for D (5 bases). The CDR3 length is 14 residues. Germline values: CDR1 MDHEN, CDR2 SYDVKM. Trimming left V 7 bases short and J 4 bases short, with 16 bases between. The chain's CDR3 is CASTPGQLPYGYTF. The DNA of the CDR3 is TGTGCCAGCACCCCGGGGCAGCTACCCTATGGCTACACCTTC.

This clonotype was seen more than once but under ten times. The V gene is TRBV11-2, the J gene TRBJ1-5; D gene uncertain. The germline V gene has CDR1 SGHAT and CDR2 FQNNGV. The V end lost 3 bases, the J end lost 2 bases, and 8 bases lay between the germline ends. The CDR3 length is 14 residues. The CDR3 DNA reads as TGTGCCAGCAGCTTCCGTGTGGGCAATCAGCCCCAGCATTTT. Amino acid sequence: CASSFRVGNQPQHF.

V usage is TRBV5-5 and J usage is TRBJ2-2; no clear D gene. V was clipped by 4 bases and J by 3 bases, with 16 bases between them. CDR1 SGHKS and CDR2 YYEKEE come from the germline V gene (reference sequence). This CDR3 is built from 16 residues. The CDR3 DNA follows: TGTGCCAGCAGCCCCCTTTTTTCGGTTTACACCGGGGAGCTGTTTTTT. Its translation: CASSPLFSVYTGELFF.

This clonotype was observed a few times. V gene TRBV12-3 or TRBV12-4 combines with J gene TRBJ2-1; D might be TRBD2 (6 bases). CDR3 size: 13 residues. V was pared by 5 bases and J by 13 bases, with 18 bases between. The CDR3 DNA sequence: TGTGCCAGCAGTCCCCCCCCCGGAGGGAATCAGTTCTTC. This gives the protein CASSPPPGGNQFF.

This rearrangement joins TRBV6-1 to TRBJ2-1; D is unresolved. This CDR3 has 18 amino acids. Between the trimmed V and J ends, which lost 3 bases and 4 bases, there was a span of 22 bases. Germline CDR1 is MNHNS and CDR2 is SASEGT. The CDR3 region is CASSESPAGDALYNEQFF. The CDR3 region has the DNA TGTGCCAGCAGTGAGTCCCCGGCAGGAGATGCCTTATACAATGAGCAGTTCTTC.